The clone carrying this T cell receptor beta chain was detected many times. The sample is drawn from a study of tumor-infiltrating lymphocytes in primary liver carcinoma. Background on the study: Per sample, productive TCRbeta reads numbered roughly 3.5 to 7.13 million, similar across tissue types.

Both RNA and DNA were isolated together from roughly 20-30 mg of bulk tissue that had not been sorted. Surgical resection was the treatment these patients received for primary liver carcinoma. Over 85% viable tumor cells were present in every tumor sample. The researchers produced TCR beta cDNA from roughly 500 ng total RNA with a constant-region primer. Three nested multiplex PCR rounds, a slightly modified ARM-PCR, produced the libraries for TCR beta. TCRdb redid the calling of the multiplex PCR reads with MiXCR, one entry per CDR3 protein. The repertoire includes approximately 110,000 distinct CDR3 sequences, around 64% of them detected once, and approximately 8.9% sits in the top ten. The clonotype comes from a woman in her fifties or sixties with primary liver carcinoma and hepatitis B virus infection. The source material was liver tumor tissue from sampling region 3. Subset noted: tumor region T3, left-lateral pole.

CDR3: CASSDIRQGGIEQYF. CDR3 DNA: TGTGCCAGCAGTGACATTCGACAGGGCGGTATCGAGCAGTACTTC. The chain uses TRBV2 and TRBJ2-7, with 7 nucleotides matching TRBD1. In germline, CDR1 is SNHLY, CDR2 FYNNEI. There are 15 residues in the CDR3. V was pared by 3 bases and J by 6 bases, with 11 bases of the junction left unmatched.